Here is one TCR beta chain with its context. Antigen: not known. As every portion of the isolated RNA was reverse transcribed, the sequencing read expressed TCRB transcripts. The table came from immunoSEQ multiplex PCR; TCRdb's copy has only in-frame clones and leaves some out. The sample contains 250,000 to 350,000 clones, around 15% of which appear only once. This entry is derived from a study of beta chain features in type 1 diabetes. At the level of the study: Investigators examined around 110 million sorted cells across all samples.

Deletions cut 3 bases from V and 8 bases from J, with 7 bases between. CDR3 length: 11 amino acids. CDR1 and CDR2 (germline): KGHSH, LQKENI. Study-wide results and limits: The naive, central memory and Treg TCRB repertoires showed an apparent similarity that was greater among patients than among healthy donors. There were fewer insertions and more deletions at the VDJ junctions of type 1 diabetes patients.

J is TRBJ1-1 and V is TRBV18; a weak D match, TRBD1 (5 bases). Sequencing used central memory CD4+ T cells from blood. The TCR was taken from a man between 25 and 39 years old in good health. CDR3 coding DNA: TGTGCCAGCTCACCGGGGGGGGAAGCTTTCTTT. It encodes CASSPGGEAFF.